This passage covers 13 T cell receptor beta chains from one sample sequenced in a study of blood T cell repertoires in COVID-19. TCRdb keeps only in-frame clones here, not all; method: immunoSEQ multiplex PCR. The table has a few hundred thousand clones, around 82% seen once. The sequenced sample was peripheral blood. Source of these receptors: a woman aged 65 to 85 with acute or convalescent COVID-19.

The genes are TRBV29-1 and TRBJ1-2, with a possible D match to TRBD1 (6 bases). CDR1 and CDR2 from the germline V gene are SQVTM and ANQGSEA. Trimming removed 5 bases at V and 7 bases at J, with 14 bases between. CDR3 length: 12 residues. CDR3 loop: CSVYVGASGYTF. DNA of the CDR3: TGCAGCGTTTATGTGGGGGCGAGTGGCTACACCTTC. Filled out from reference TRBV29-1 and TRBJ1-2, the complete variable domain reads SAVISQKPSRDICQRGTSLTIQCQVDSQVTMMFWYRQQPGQSLTLIATANQGSEATYESGFVIDKFPISRPNLTFSTLTVSNMSPEDSSIYLCSVYVGASGYTFGSGTRLTVV.

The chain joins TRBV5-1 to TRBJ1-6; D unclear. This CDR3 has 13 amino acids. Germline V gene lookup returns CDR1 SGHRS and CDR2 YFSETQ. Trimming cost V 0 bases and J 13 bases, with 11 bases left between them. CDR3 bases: TGCGCCAGCAGCTTGGTCGAGAACGGGCCCCTCCACTTT. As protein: CASSLVENGPLHF.

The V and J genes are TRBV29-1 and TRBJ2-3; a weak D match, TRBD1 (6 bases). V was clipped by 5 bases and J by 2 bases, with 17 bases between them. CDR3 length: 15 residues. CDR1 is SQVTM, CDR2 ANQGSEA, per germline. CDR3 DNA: TGCAGCGTTAAGGACAGCCAAGCCAACACAGATACGCAGTATTTT. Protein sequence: CSVKDSQANTDTQYF.

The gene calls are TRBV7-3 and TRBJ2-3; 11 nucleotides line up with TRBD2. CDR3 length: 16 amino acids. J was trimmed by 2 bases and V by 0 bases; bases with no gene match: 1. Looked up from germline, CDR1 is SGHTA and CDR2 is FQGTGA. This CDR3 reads CASSLTLAGATDTQYF. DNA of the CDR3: TGTGCCAGCAGCTTAACACTAGCGGGGGCCACAGATACGCAGTATTTT.

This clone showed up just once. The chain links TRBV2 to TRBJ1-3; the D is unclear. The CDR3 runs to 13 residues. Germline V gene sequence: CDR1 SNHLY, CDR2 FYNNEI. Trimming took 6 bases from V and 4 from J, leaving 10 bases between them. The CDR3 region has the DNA TGTGCCAGCAGGGGGAGAGTCGGAAACACCATATATTTT. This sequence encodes CASRGRVGNTIYF.

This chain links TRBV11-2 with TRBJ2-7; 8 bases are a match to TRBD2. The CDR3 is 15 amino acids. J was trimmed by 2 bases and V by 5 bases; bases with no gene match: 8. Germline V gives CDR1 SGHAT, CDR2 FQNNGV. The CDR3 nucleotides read TGTGCCAGCAGCCAATCTAGCGGGTCAACCTACGAGCAGTACTTC. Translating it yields CASSQSSGSTYEQYF.

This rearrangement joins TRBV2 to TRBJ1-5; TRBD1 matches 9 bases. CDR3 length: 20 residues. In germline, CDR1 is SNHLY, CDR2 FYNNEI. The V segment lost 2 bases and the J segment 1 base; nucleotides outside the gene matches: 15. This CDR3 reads CASSEWPIQGAGRSNQPQHF. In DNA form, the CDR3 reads TGTGCCAGCAGTGAATGGCCTATACAGGGGGCCGGTAGGAGCAATCAGCCCCAGCATTTT. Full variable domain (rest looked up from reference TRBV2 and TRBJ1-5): EPEVTQTPSHQVTQMGQEVILRCVPISNHLYFYWYRQILGQKVEFLVSFYNNEISEKSEIFDDQFSVERPDGSNFTLKIRSTKLEDSAMYFCASSEWPIQGAGRSNQPQHFGDGTRLSIL.

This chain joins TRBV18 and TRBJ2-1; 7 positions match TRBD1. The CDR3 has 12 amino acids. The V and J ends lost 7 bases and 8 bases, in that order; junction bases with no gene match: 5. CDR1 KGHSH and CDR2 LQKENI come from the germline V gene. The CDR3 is CASLYTGDEQFF. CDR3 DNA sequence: TGTGCCAGCTTATACACAGGGGATGAGCAGTTCTTC.

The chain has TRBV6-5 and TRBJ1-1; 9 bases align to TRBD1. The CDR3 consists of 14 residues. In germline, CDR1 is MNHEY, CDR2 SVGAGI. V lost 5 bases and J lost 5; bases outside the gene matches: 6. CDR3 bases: TGTGCCAGCAGTCGGGACAGGGACGTGACTGAAGCTTTCTTT. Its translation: CASSRDRDVTEAFF.

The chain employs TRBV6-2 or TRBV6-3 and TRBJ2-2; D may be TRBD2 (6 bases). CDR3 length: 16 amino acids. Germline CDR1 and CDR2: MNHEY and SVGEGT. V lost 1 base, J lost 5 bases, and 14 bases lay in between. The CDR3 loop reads CASSYWAGKGTGELFF. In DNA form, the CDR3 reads TGTGCCAGCAGTTACTGGGCGGGGAAGGGGACCGGGGAGCTGTTTTTT.

The DNA of the CDR3 is TGTGCCAGCAGCCATCCATCAGGACAGGGGATTTCACCCCTCCACTTT. Its translation is CASSHPSGQGISPLHF. The chain recombines TRBV3-1 (or the pseudogene TRBV3-2) with TRBJ1-6, with 9 bases fitting TRBD1. CDR3 length: 16 residues. V shed 3 bases and J 9 bases; nucleotides not matched to a gene: 9. Per germline, CDR1 LGHDT and CDR2 YNNKEL (reference sequence).

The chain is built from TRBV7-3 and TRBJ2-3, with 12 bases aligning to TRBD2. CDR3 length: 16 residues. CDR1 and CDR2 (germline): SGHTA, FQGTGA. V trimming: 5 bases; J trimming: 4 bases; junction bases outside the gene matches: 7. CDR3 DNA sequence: TGTGCCAGCAGCCTACGACTAGCGGGGGTTGCAGATACGCAGTATTTT. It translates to CASSLRLAGVADTQYF.

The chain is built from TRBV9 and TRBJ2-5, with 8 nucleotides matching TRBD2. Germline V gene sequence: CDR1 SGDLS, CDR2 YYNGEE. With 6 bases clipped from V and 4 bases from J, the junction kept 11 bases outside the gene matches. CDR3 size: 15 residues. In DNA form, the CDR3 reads TGTGCCAGCAATAGCGGGGTGGTAAGGGGAGAGACCCAGTACTTC. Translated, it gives CASNSGVVRGETQYF.